A selection of T cell receptor beta chains follows, all from one sample in a study of regulatory T cells in long-lasting Graves disease. TCRdb recomputed calls from the multiplex PCR reads with MiXCR, one row per CDR3 protein. Seen here are fewer than 600,000 distinct CDR3 sequences, around a fifth observed once, and the top ten hold about 12%. The specimen comprised peripheral blood mononuclear cells (PBMCs), sampled when the disease was refractory, from a patient treated with antithyroid drugs. These receptors were taken from a female donor with Graves disease. CDR3s include the opening cysteine and the closing phenylalanine or tryptophan. The D gene is left open where the match is weak. Clone size is shown for a subset of rows, as once, few, many or a class of expanded clone.

d_call: .
j_call: TRBJ1-1
clone_size: many
v_call: TRBV7-2
cdr3_aa: CASSFLQDTEAFF
cdr3_nt: TGTGCCAGCAGTTTCCTACAGGACACTGAAGCTTTCTTT

d_call: .
j_call: TRBJ2-7
clone_size: many
v_call: TRBV28
cdr3_aa: CASSLYGRAAYEQYF
cdr3_nt: TGTGCCAGCAGTCTTTACGGCAGGGCGGCCTACGAGCAGTACTTC

d_call: .
j_call: TRBJ1-5
clone_size: many
v_call: TRBV2
cdr3_aa: CASEREERYSNQPQHF
cdr3_nt: TGTGCCAGCGAGCGGGAAGAACGGTATAGCAATCAGCCCCAGCATTTT

d_call: .
j_call: TRBJ2-7
clone_size: .
v_call: TRBV6-2/TRBV6-3
cdr3_aa: CASSSHDYEQYF
cdr3_nt: TGTGCCAGCAGTTCCCACGACTACGAGCAGTACTTC

d_call: TRBD1
j_call: TRBJ1-5
clone_size: many
v_call: TRBV6-1
cdr3_aa: CASSITGGNQPQHF
cdr3_nt: TGTGCCAGCAGCATTACAGGGGGCAATCAGCCCCAGCATTTT

d_call: TRBD1
j_call: TRBJ1-1
clone_size: .
v_call: TRBV7-3
cdr3_aa: CASSATGAGTPEAFF
cdr3_nt: TGTGCCAGCAGCGCTACAGGGGCAGGTACCCCTGAAGCTTTCTTT

d_call: .
j_call: TRBJ2-7
clone_size: few
v_call: TRBV19
cdr3_aa: CASRSLLSYEQYF
cdr3_nt: TGTGCCAGTAGGAGCCTTCTGAGCTACGAGCAGTACTTC

d_call: .
j_call: TRBJ1-2
clone_size: .
v_call: TRBV4-2
cdr3_aa: CASSQELTGYGYTF
cdr3_nt: TGTGCCAGCAGCCAGGAACTGACGGGGTATGGCTACACCTTC

d_call: .
j_call: TRBJ1-6
clone_size: many
v_call: TRBV20-1
cdr3_aa: CSASRKEYNSPLHF
cdr3_nt: TGCAGTGCTAGTCGGAAAGAGTATAATTCACCCCTCCACTTT

d_call: .
j_call: TRBJ1-5
clone_size: few
v_call: TRBV6-1
cdr3_aa: CASTSARGMGQPQHF
cdr3_nt: TGTGCCAGCACTTCAGCGAGGGGAATGGGACAGCCCCAGCATTTT

d_call: .
j_call: TRBJ1-1
clone_size: .
v_call: TRBV6-1
cdr3_aa: CASSLTDSFEAFF
cdr3_nt: TGTGCCAGCAGCCTCACCGACAGTTTTGAAGCTTTCTTT

d_call: TRBD1
j_call: TRBJ1-2
clone_size: .
v_call: TRBV3-1
cdr3_aa: CASSQEPPIQDRDSGYTF
cdr3_nt: TGTGCCAGCAGCCAAGAGCCACCTATTCAGGACAGGGATAGTGGCTACACCTTC

d_call: .
j_call: TRBJ1-1
clone_size: many
v_call: TRBV12-3/TRBV12-4
cdr3_aa: CASSFRPGPNTEAFF
cdr3_nt: TGTGCCAGCAGTTTTAGGCCAGGCCCGAACACTGAAGCTTTCTTT

d_call: TRBD2
j_call: TRBJ2-3
clone_size: .
v_call: TRBV27
cdr3_aa: CASSLRLAGGPDTQYF
cdr3_nt: TGTGCCAGCAGTTTACGGCTAGCGGGAGGCCCAGATACGCAGTATTTT

d_call: .
j_call: TRBJ2-2
clone_size: .
v_call: TRBV18
cdr3_aa: CASSPLTEPGELFF
cdr3_nt: TGTGCCAGCTCACCGCTGACAGAACCCGGGGAGCTGTTTTTT

d_call: TRBD1
j_call: TRBJ1-5
clone_size: .
v_call: TRBV12-3/TRBV12-4
cdr3_aa: CASSSDRQGYQPQHF
cdr3_nt: TGTGCCAGCAGTTCGGACAGGCAAGGATATCAGCCCCAGCATTTT

d_call: TRBD1
j_call: TRBJ1-5
clone_size: .
v_call: TRBV28
cdr3_aa: CASSFSSVWGRGQSNQPQHF
cdr3_nt: TGTGCCAGCAGTTTCTCCTCGGTGTGGGGCAGGGGGCAGAGCAATCAGCCCCAGCATTTT

d_call: .
j_call: TRBJ2-7
clone_size: many
v_call: TRBV28
cdr3_aa: CATGWDGPYEQYF
cdr3_nt: TGTGCCACCGGTTGGGACGGTCCCTACGAGCAGTACTTC

d_call: .
j_call: TRBJ2-5
clone_size: .
v_call: TRBV5-6
cdr3_aa: CASSFRRIPQETQYF
cdr3_nt: TGTGCCAGCAGCTTTCGCAGGATCCCCCAAGAGACCCAGTACTTC

d_call: .
j_call: TRBJ1-2
clone_size: many
v_call: TRBV20-1
cdr3_aa: CSASTQWRDGGYTF
cdr3_nt: TGCAGTGCTAGCACCCAGTGGAGGGACGGGGGCTACACCTTC

d_call: .
j_call: TRBJ1-2
clone_size: many
v_call: TRBV28
cdr3_aa: CASSLFTDLNYGYTF
cdr3_nt: TGTGCCAGCAGTTTGTTCACAGACTTGAACTATGGCTACACCTTC

d_call: TRBD1
j_call: TRBJ2-7
clone_size: .
v_call: TRBV20-1
cdr3_aa: CSATGTGVHEQYF
cdr3_nt: TGCAGTGCTACCGGGACAGGGGTCCACGAGCAGTACTTC

d_call: TRBD1
j_call: TRBJ1-2
clone_size: once
v_call: TRBV7-9
cdr3_aa: CASSSARDRGYYGYTF
cdr3_nt: TGTGCCAGCAGCTCAGCCCGGGACAGGGGGTACTATGGCTACACCTTC

d_call: .
j_call: TRBJ2-2
clone_size: many
v_call: TRBV24-1
cdr3_aa: CATSETDRVTGELFF
cdr3_nt: TGTGCCACCAGTGAAACTGACAGAGTCACCGGGGAGCTGTTTTTT

d_call: TRBD2
j_call: TRBJ2-1
clone_size: once
v_call: TRBV9
cdr3_aa: CASSVAKRGYNEQFF
cdr3_nt: TGTGCCAGCAGCGTAGCTAAGCGGGGTTACAATGAGCAGTTCTTC

d_call: .
j_call: TRBJ2-5
clone_size: .
v_call: TRBV7-3
cdr3_aa: CASSLEGWGETQYF
cdr3_nt: TGTGCCAGCAGCTTAGAAGGCTGGGGAGAGACCCAGTACTTC

d_call: .
j_call: TRBJ1-1
clone_size: many
v_call: TRBV28
cdr3_aa: CASSFPRNTEAFF
cdr3_nt: TGTGCCAGCAGTTTCCCTCGGAACACTGAAGCTTTCTTT

d_call: TRBD1
j_call: TRBJ1-3
clone_size: .
v_call: TRBV2
cdr3_aa: CASSEWTGDGGDTIYF
cdr3_nt: TGTGCCAGCAGTGAATGGACAGGGGACGGTGGAGACACCATATATTTT

d_call: .
j_call: TRBJ1-4
clone_size: many
v_call: TRBV28
cdr3_aa: CASRPQGGTNEKLFF
cdr3_nt: TGTGCCAGCAGGCCACAGGGAGGGACTAATGAAAAACTGTTTTTT

d_call: .
j_call: TRBJ1-5
clone_size: .
v_call: TRBV7-2
cdr3_aa: CASSLVVGAGQPQHF
cdr3_nt: TGTGCCAGCAGCTTAGTTGTCGGGGCGGGTCAGCCCCAGCATTTT

d_call: .
j_call: TRBJ1-2
clone_size: few
v_call: TRBV7-8
cdr3_aa: CASNPSRGMKYYGYTF
cdr3_nt: TGTGCCAGCAACCCTAGCCGGGGCATGAAGTACTATGGCTACACCTTC

d_call: TRBD1
j_call: TRBJ1-5
clone_size: many
v_call: TRBV28
cdr3_aa: CASSTGVWNQPQHF
cdr3_nt: TGTGCCAGCAGCACAGGGGTCTGGAATCAGCCCCAGCATTTT

d_call: .
j_call: TRBJ2-7
clone_size: few
v_call: TRBV19
cdr3_aa: CASSISKDRYEQYF
cdr3_nt: TGTGCCAGTAGTATTAGTAAAGACCGCTACGAGCAGTACTTC

d_call: .
j_call: TRBJ2-5
clone_size: many
v_call: TRBV28
cdr3_aa: CASSIWGPSTQETQYF
cdr3_nt: TGTGCCAGCAGTATCTGGGGCCCTAGTACCCAAGAGACCCAGTACTTC

d_call: .
j_call: TRBJ1-6
clone_size: .
v_call: TRBV6-1
cdr3_aa: CATWEGSSYNSPLHF
cdr3_nt: TGTGCCACCTGGGAGGGGAGCTCCTATAATTCACCCCTCCACTTT

d_call: .
j_call: TRBJ1-1
clone_size: many
v_call: TRBV6-5
cdr3_aa: CASSYAGFGTEAFF
cdr3_nt: TGTGCCAGCAGTTACGCAGGCTTCGGCACTGAAGCTTTCTTT

d_call: .
j_call: TRBJ2-7
clone_size: .
v_call: TRBV5-6
cdr3_aa: CASSLEGKSRYEQYF
cdr3_nt: TGTGCCAGCAGCTTGGAAGGAAAAAGCAGATACGAGCAGTACTTC

d_call: .
j_call: TRBJ1-1
clone_size: few
v_call: TRBV5-1
cdr3_aa: CASRRQDLNTEAFF
cdr3_nt: TGCGCCAGCCGAAGGCAGGATCTGAACACTGAAGCTTTCTTT

d_call: TRBD1
j_call: TRBJ1-1
clone_size: few
v_call: TRBV7-2
cdr3_aa: CASSGQEPTEAFF
cdr3_nt: TGTGCCAGCAGCGGACAGGAACCCACTGAAGCTTTCTTT

d_call: .
j_call: TRBJ2-7
clone_size: once
v_call: TRBV3-1
cdr3_aa: CASSQVFGEQYF
cdr3_nt: TGTGCCAGCAGCCAAGTTTTTGGCGAGCAGTACTTC

d_call: .
j_call: TRBJ2-5
clone_size: many
v_call: TRBV20-1
cdr3_aa: CSALRPALETQYF
cdr3_nt: TGCAGTGCACTACGACCTGCTTTGGAGACCCAGTACTTC

d_call: .
j_call: TRBJ1-5
clone_size: .
v_call: TRBV12-3/TRBV12-4
cdr3_aa: CASKGGSNQPQHF
cdr3_nt: TGTGCCAGCAAAGGGGGAAGCAATCAGCCCCAGCATTTT

d_call: TRBD1
j_call: TRBJ2-2
clone_size: many
v_call: TRBV6-1
cdr3_aa: CASSSKWTGPNTGELFF
cdr3_nt: TGTGCCAGCAGCTCAAAATGGACAGGACCGAACACCGGGGAGCTGTTTTTT

d_call: TRBD1
j_call: TRBJ1-1
clone_size: .
v_call: TRBV5-1
cdr3_aa: CASSADRGYTEAFF
cdr3_nt: TGCGCCAGCAGCGCGGACAGGGGTTACACTGAAGCTTTCTTT

d_call: TRBD1
j_call: TRBJ1-5
clone_size: few
v_call: TRBV30
cdr3_aa: CAWSPKQGAGNQPQHF
cdr3_nt: TGTGCCTGGAGTCCCAAACAGGGGGCAGGCAATCAGCCCCAGCATTTT

d_call: .
j_call: TRBJ2-7
clone_size: many
v_call: TRBV5-1
cdr3_aa: CASSSSDPMDEQYF
cdr3_nt: TGCGCCAGCAGCTCATCAGATCCCATGGACGAGCAGTACTTC

d_call: .
j_call: TRBJ1-1
clone_size: many
v_call: TRBV7-2
cdr3_aa: CASSLRRAAEAFF
cdr3_nt: TGTGCCAGCAGCTTACGCAGGGCGGCTGAAGCTTTCTTT

d_call: .
j_call: TRBJ2-1
clone_size: many
v_call: TRBV27
cdr3_aa: CASSLSRYNEQFF
cdr3_nt: TGTGCCAGCAGTTTAAGCAGGTACAATGAGCAGTTCTTC

d_call: .
j_call: TRBJ1-1
clone_size: many
v_call: TRBV28
cdr3_aa: CASSSQGGSTEAFF
cdr3_nt: TGTGCCAGCAGCTCACAGGGTGGGAGCACTGAAGCTTTCTTT

d_call: .
j_call: TRBJ1-5
clone_size: many
v_call: TRBV12-3/TRBV12-4
cdr3_aa: CASSPDWGSNQPQHF
cdr3_nt: TGTGCCAGCAGTCCAGACTGGGGGAGCAATCAGCCCCAGCATTTT

d_call: .
j_call: TRBJ1-2
clone_size: few
v_call: TRBV29-1
cdr3_aa: CSVAGTTAGYGYTF
cdr3_nt: TGCAGCGTTGCCGGGACGACGGCGGGCTATGGCTACACCTTC

d_call: .
j_call: TRBJ1-1
clone_size: .
v_call: TRBV5-1
cdr3_aa: CASSTENTEAFF
cdr3_nt: TGCGCCAGCTCGACAGAGAACACTGAAGCTTTCTTT